The rows below give T cell receptor beta chains drawn from one sample of a study of blood T cells in healthy people across ages. One entry per CDR3 protein results from TCRdb running MiXCR on the 5' RACE reads. The sample lists about 830,000 distinct CDR3 sequences, roughly 60% seen once, with approximately 30% in the top ten. The sequenced material came from blood. The source of these receptors is a man younger than 45 in good health. CDR3s include the opening cysteine and the closing phenylalanine or tryptophan. A D gene is named only where the DNA matches it firmly. Rows may omit the clone size; those that give it use once, few, many or a size class.

v_call	j_call	clone_size	d_call	cdr3_nt	cdr3_aa
TRBV29-1	TRBJ1-2	NA	TRBD1	TGCAGCGTTGACCAAACCGGGACAGGGGGCCATGGCTACACCTTC	CSVDQTGTGGHGYTF
TRBV29-1	TRBJ2-1	once	NA	TGCAGCGCCTTGAGGCGCAATGAGCAGTTCTTC	CSALRRNEQFF
TRBV29-1	TRBJ2-5	NA	NA	TGCAGCGTTGCCCCGGGGATCCAAGAGACCCAGTACTTC	CSVAPGIQETQYF
TRBV20-1	TRBJ1-6	few	NA	TGCAGTGCTAGGGACGGGAGCGATTCACCCCTCCACTTT	CSARDGSDSPLHF
TRBV20-1	TRBJ2-5	NA	TRBD1	TGCAGTGCTAGAGTTCCGGGCAGACAGGGGACCCAGTACTTC	CSARVPGRQGTQYF
TRBV4-3	TRBJ2-3	NA	NA	TGCGCCAGCAGCCAAGAATACCGCACAGATACGCAGTATTTT	CASSQEYRTDTQYF
TRBV27	TRBJ1-5	NA	TRBD1	TGTGCCAGCAGTGAACGCCCCAGGGGGACAACCAATCAGCCCCAGCATTTT	CASSERPRGTTNQPQHF
TRBV30	TRBJ2-5	NA	TRBD1	TGTGCCTCCGCCGGGACAGGGGCAGAGACCCAGTACTTC	CASAGTGAETQYF
TRBV20-1	TRBJ2-3	few	NA	TGCAGTGGCGCGGTTGATACAGATACGCAGTATTTT	CSGAVDTDTQYF
TRBV9	TRBJ2-7	NA	NA	TGTGCCAGCAGCGTCGCAGCGCAGGTCAGATCCTACGAGCAGTACTTC	CASSVAAQVRSYEQYF
TRBV10-3	TRBJ1-4	few	NA	TGTGCCATCAGTGACATAAAACATGGCGAAAAACTGTTTTTT	CAISDIKHGEKLFF
TRBV20-1	TRBJ1-4	NA	TRBD1	TGCAGTGCTGACAGGGGCGCAACTAATGAAAAACTGTTTTTT	CSADRGATNEKLFF
TRBV20-1	TRBJ2-1	NA	TRBD2	TGCAGTGCTAGAGATCCTAGCGGGGGGTACCAAGAGACCCAGTTCTTC	CSARDPSGGYQETQFF
TRBV24-1	TRBJ2-3	few	TRBD2	TGTGCCACCAGTGATCCTACTAGCGGGGGGGCCGTCGCAGATACGCAGTATTTT	CATSDPTSGGAVADTQYF
TRBV5-1	TRBJ1-1	NA	NA	TGCGCCAGCAGCTTGGAAGGCGTAGACACTGAAGCTTTCTTT	CASSLEGVDTEAFF
TRBV9	TRBJ1-6	NA	TRBD1	TGTGCCAGCAGCGCGGACAGGGAGGTAACACCCCTCCACTTT	CASSADREVTPLHF
TRBV6-5	TRBJ1-5	NA	TRBD1	TGTGCCAGCAGCCCGGACAGGGCCAATCAGCCCCAGCATTTT	CASSPDRANQPQHF
TRBV29-1	TRBJ2-3	NA	NA	TGCAGCGTGGGAACGGACGGCCCAGATACGCAGTATTTT	CSVGTDGPDTQYF
TRBV29-1	TRBJ1-1	few	NA	TGCAGCGCAGGGCGGGTTACTGAAGCTTTCTTT	CSAGRVTEAFF
TRBV12-3/TRBV12-4	TRBJ1-5	many	TRBD1	TGTGCCAGCAGCCGGACAGGGGGCAATCAGCCCCAGCATTTT	CASSRTGGNQPQHF
TRBV20-1	TRBJ2-3	NA	NA	TGCAGTGCTGAGACAGGTCTTACGGTAGATACGCAGTATTTT	CSAETGLTVDTQYF
TRBV7-8	TRBJ1-1	NA	NA	TGTGCCAGCAGCTTAGATCACGTATGGAACACTGAAGCTTTCTTT	CASSLDHVWNTEAFF
TRBV28	TRBJ2-1	NA	TRBD1	TGTGCCAGCAGTCCAGGCGGGGGACAGGGTTACAATGAGCAGTTCTTC	CASSPGGGQGYNEQFF
TRBV20-1	TRBJ1-5	NA	TRBD1	TGCAGTGCGATGGACAGGGGGCCAGGTCAGCCCCAGCATTTT	CSAMDRGPGQPQHF
TRBV6-1	TRBJ1-1	NA	NA	TGTGCCAGCAGTGCGTTACAGAACACTGAAGCTTTCTTT	CASSALQNTEAFF
TRBV7-9	TRBJ2-7	NA	TRBD1	TGTGCCAGCAGTTACCCCGGGACAGGGGTGTACGAGCAGTACTTC	CASSYPGTGVYEQYF
TRBV6-5	TRBJ1-5	NA	TRBD1	TGTGCCAGCAAAATCACAGGGGGCCCAGAGCCCCAGCATTTT	CASKITGGPEPQHF
TRBV7-8	TRBJ1-5	NA	NA	TGTGCCAGCAGCTCTACCGGGACTATCAATCAGCCCCAGCATTTT	CASSSTGTINQPQHF
TRBV13	TRBJ2-7	NA	NA	TGTGCCAGCAGCTTAAGAGCGGGCGCGAGACCCTACGAGCAGTACTTC	CASSLRAGARPYEQYF
TRBV5-5	TRBJ1-1	NA	TRBD1	TGTGCCAGCAGCGGGACGACAGGGTACACTGAAGCTTTCTTT	CASSGTTGYTEAFF
TRBV20-1	TRBJ2-3	few	NA	TGCAGTGCTAGTCGTACAGATACGCAGTATTTT	CSASRTDTQYF
TRBV6-6	TRBJ1-2	NA	TRBD1	TGTGCCAGCAGTTACCAATGGACAGGGGAGAGCTATGGCTACACCTTC	CASSYQWTGESYGYTF
TRBV6-2/TRBV6-3	TRBJ2-1	NA	TRBD1	TGTGCCAGCAGCCACCGACAGGGCGCCCCCTACAATGAGCAGTTCTTC	CASSHRQGAPYNEQFF
TRBV9	TRBJ2-1	few	NA	TGTGCCAGCAGTTCCATAGACGGGGTGTCCTACAATGAGCAGTTCTTC	CASSSIDGVSYNEQFF
TRBV4-3	TRBJ1-2	NA	NA	TGCGCCAGCAGCCAAGATAATCCCAGGGACTATGGCTACACCTTC	CASSQDNPRDYGYTF
TRBV7-6	TRBJ2-1	NA	TRBD2	TGTGCCAGCGCCCCCATTGCCAGGACTAGTAGCAATGAGCAGTTCTTC	CASAPIARTSSNEQFF
TRBV4-2	TRBJ2-1	few	TRBD2	TGTGCCAGCACCTTAACACTAGCGGGGGGCTACAATGAGCAGTTCTTC	CASTLTLAGGYNEQFF
TRBV5-1	TRBJ2-1	few	NA	TGCGCCAGCAGCTTGTCAAGGAGTAGGAATGAGCAGTTCTTC	CASSLSRSRNEQFF
TRBV2	TRBJ2-2	NA	TRBD2	TGTGCCAGCAGTCCGGGACTAACCACCGGGGAGCTGTTTTTT	CASSPGLTTGELFF
TRBV30	TRBJ2-1	NA	TRBD1	TGTGCCTTCCGACAGGGCTTAGGGAATGAGCAGTTCTTC	CAFRQGLGNEQFF
TRBV2	TRBJ1-1	NA	NA	TGTGCCAGCAGCACACAGGGAAGGCGCACTGAAGCTTTCTTT	CASSTQGRRTEAFF
TRBV5-1	TRBJ2-3	NA	TRBD1	TGCGCCAGCAGCACGCTACAGGGGGCCAGCGATACGCAGTATTTT	CASSTLQGASDTQYF
TRBV7-9	TRBJ1-2	NA	NA	TGTGCCAGCGACCTCTCCGGGTCTAACTATGGCTACACCTTC	CASDLSGSNYGYTF
TRBV9	TRBJ2-3	NA	TRBD1	TGTGCCAGCAGCGTAGAGGGACAGGACGGCACAGATACGCAGTATTTT	CASSVEGQDGTDTQYF
TRBV2	TRBJ1-2	NA	TRBD1	TGTGCCGTAGGGAACACAGGGGAGGGCTACACCTTC	CAVGNTGEGYTF
TRBV7-3	TRBJ2-5	few	TRBD2	TGTGCCAGCAGCGAGAGCGGGGGGGTTGGGACCCAGTACTTC	CASSESGGVGTQYF
TRBV7-2	TRBJ2-1	NA	TRBD2	TGTGCCAGCAGCACAGTTCCAGCGGGGGGATACAATGAGCAGTTCTTC	CASSTVPAGGYNEQFF
TRBV29-1	TRBJ1-4	NA	TRBD1	TGCAGCGCTATGGACAGGGGAAATGAAAAACTGTTTTTT	CSAMDRGNEKLFF
TRBV5-1	TRBJ2-6	few	NA	TGCGCCAGCAGCTTGAGAACAGAGGCTTCTGGGGCCAACGTCCTGACTTTC	CASSLRTEASGANVLTF
TRBV6-5	TRBJ2-1	once	TRBD2	TGTGCCAGCAGCCGAGGACTAGCGGGCAACAGTGAGCAGTTCTTC	CASSRGLAGNSEQFF
TRBV5-1	TRBJ2-1	NA	NA	TGCGCCAGCAGCAACGGGCTCGGGAATGAGCAGTTCTTC	CASSNGLGNEQFF
TRBV10-3	TRBJ2-1	NA	NA	TGTGCCATCAGTGAGTCAATTGGGGGGTTTGGATATGAGCAGTTCTTC	CAISESIGGFGYEQFF
TRBV13	TRBJ1-6	NA	NA	TGTGCCAGCAGCTTAGAGGGGGGGGAGAGCTCCTATAATTCACCCCTCCACTTT	CASSLEGGESSYNSPLHF
TRBV9	TRBJ2-4	NA	TRBD2	TGTGCCAGCAGCGCGGGATACCCACGGGGGGGTTCCTATGCCAAAAACATTCAGTACTTC	CASSAGYPRGGSYAKNIQYF
TRBV10-3	TRBJ2-4	once	TRBD2	TGTGCCATCAGTGAGTCCCGTCTAGCGGGGGGAAACATTCAGTACTTC	CAISESRLAGGNIQYF